The next 23 T cell receptor beta chains were all read from a single sample in a study of blood T cell repertoires in COVID-19. Clones were read by immunoSEQ multiplex PCR, and TCRdb kept only the in-frame ones, dropping some. Among approximately 300,000 clones listed, about 90% were seen once. The sample consisted of PBMCs or T cells enriched from blood (not recorded which). All receptors derive from a young woman with acute COVID-19.

This clone came up once. This chain joins TRBV14 and TRBJ1-2, with D unresolved. V lost 0 bases and J 6 bases, leaving 14 bases between the germline ends. The CDR3 consists of 15 residues. The germline V gene has CDR1 SGHDN and CDR2 FVKESK. The CDR3 loop is CASSQDLRQQDGYTF. CDR3 bases: TGTGCCAGCAGCCAAGATCTAAGGCAGCAGGATGGCTACACCTTC.

This clone was observed once. The rearrangement joins TRBV7-9 to TRBJ2-3; 14 bases map to TRBD2. The CDR3 is made up of 14 amino acids. The V segment lost 4 bases and the J segment 8 bases; nucleotides outside the gene matches: 2. Germline V gene sequence: CDR1 SEHNR, CDR2 FQNEAQ (reference sequence). CDR3 sequence (DNA): TGTGCCAGCAGCTCTGGACTAGCGGGAGGTACGCAGTATTTT. Translating gives CASSSGLAGGTQYF.

V gene TRBV28 combines with J gene TRBJ1-6; 7 positions agree with TRBD1. CDR3 length: 15 amino acids. The junction had 2 bases not matched to a gene; V was cut back by 6 bases and J by 0 bases. Germline V lookup: CDR1 MDHEN, CDR2 SYDVKM. DNA of the CDR3: TGTGCCAGCAGGGGACAGAGCTCCTATAATTCACCCCTCCACTTT. This encodes CASRGQSSYNSPLHF.

The chain is built from TRBV6-1 and TRBJ2-1, with a possible D match to TRBD2 (5 bases). Trimming left V 1 base short and J 4 bases short, with 17 bases between. This CDR3 is built from 17 residues. From germline, CDR1 is MNHNS and CDR2 SASEGT. CDR3 protein: CASSEEGLSAAYNEQFF. CDR3 DNA: TGTGCCAGCAGTGAAGAAGGACTCTCCGCGGCATACAATGAGCAGTTCTTC.

This chain links TRBV29-1 with TRBJ2-5, with a weak D call TRBD1 (6 bases). Germline V lookup: CDR1 SQVTM, CDR2 ANQGSEA. The CDR3 consists of 12 residues. Between the trimmed V and J ends, which lost 6 bases and 5 bases, there was a span of 13 bases. The CDR3 loop is CSVEGQPETQYF. CDR3 nucleotide sequence: TGCAGCGTCGAGGGACAACCGGAGACCCAGTACTTC.

The chain joins TRBV27 to TRBJ2-1, with 13 bases fitting TRBD2. V lost 7 bases, J lost 10 bases, and 4 bases stayed unmatched. The CDR3 is made up of 13 amino acids. Looked up from germline, CDR1 is MNHEY and CDR2 is SMNVEV (reference sequence). The CDR3 region is CASTGTSGNEQFF. In DNA form, the CDR3 reads TGTGCCAGCACCGGGACTAGCGGGAACGAGCAGTTCTTC.

The chain joins TRBV28 to TRBJ1-5; unclear D gene. CDR3 size: 14 residues. CDR1 MDHEN and CDR2 SYDVKM come from the germline V gene. V was shortened by 5 bases and J by 4 bases, with 12 bases between the two germline ends. CDR3 sequence reads: CASSTSSGNQPQHF. In nucleotides, the CDR3 is TGTGCCAGCAGTACTTCTTCCGGTAATCAGCCCCAGCATTTT.

The rearrangement joins TRBV24-1 to TRBJ2-6, with D perhaps TRBD1 (6 bases). The CDR3 loop spans 16 amino acids. V was clipped by 4 bases and J by 0 bases, with 9 bases between them. Germline CDR1 and CDR2: KGHDR and SFDVKD. The CDR3 nucleotides read TGTGCCACCAGTGACAGGGGCAGCTCTGGGGCCAACGTCCTGACTTTC. Protein sequence: CATSDRGSSGANVLTF.

The chain links TRBV6-1 to TRBJ1-1, with D possibly being TRBD1 (5 bases). The CDR3 length is 14 residues. V lost 1 base to trimming and J lost 0 bases, with 6 bases between them. Looked up from germline, CDR1 is MNHNS and CDR2 is SASEGT. This CDR3 reads CASSEGGVNTEAFF. CDR3 sequence (DNA): TGTGCCAGCAGTGAAGGGGGGGTGAACACTGAAGCTTTCTTT.

V gene TRBV28 combines with J gene TRBJ2-1; 13 bases agree with TRBD2. The germline V gene encodes CDR1 MDHEN and CDR2 SYDVKM. Unmatched junction bases numbered 11, after V lost 6 bases and J lost 0 bases. CDR3 length: 19 residues. The CDR3 loop reads CASSPRGLAGLSSYNEQFF. The CDR3 DNA reads as TGTGCCAGCAGCCCCCGGGGACTAGCGGGACTGAGCTCCTACAATGAGCAGTTCTTC. The variable domain in full, with the rest retrieved from reference TRBV28 and TRBJ2-1, is DVKVTQSSRYLVKRTGEKVFLECVQDMDHENMFWYRQDPGLGLRLIYFSYDVKMKEKGDIPEGYSVSREKKERFSLILESASTNQTSMYLCASSPRGLAGLSSYNEQFFGPGTRLTVL.

The rearrangement links TRBV7-9 to TRBJ2-7; a weak D match, TRBD1 (7 bases). The V gene's germline CDR1 is SEHNR and CDR2 FQNEAQ (reference sequence). This CDR3 has 16 amino acids. The V gene lost 5 bases and the J gene lost 5 bases, with 22 bases spanning the gap. This CDR3 reads CASSPPNRGGGDEQYF. CDR3 DNA sequence: TGTGCCAGCAGCCCACCAAACAGGGGAGGTGGCGACGAGCAGTACTTC.

V and J are TRBV27 and TRBJ2-1; 10 positions agree with TRBD2. This CDR3 has 16 amino acids. V gave up 5 bases and J gave up 0 bases; unmatched junction bases: 4. CDR1 and CDR2 (germline): MNHEY, SMNVEV (reference sequence). The CDR3 region is CASSPASGSSYNEQFF. The CDR3 bases are TGTGCCAGCAGTCCCGCTAGCGGGAGCTCCTACAATGAGCAGTTCTTC.

The CDR3: CATSNQGTSGSPEFF. The CDR3 coding sequence is TGTGCCACCAGTAACCAAGGGACTAGCGGGAGTCCGGAGTTCTTC. The rearrangement uses TRBV15 and TRBJ2-1, with 14 positions matching TRBD2. The germline CDR1 and CDR2 sequences are LNHNV and YYDKDF (reference sequence). This CDR3 region has 15 residues. V shed 6 bases and J 14 bases; nucleotides not matched to a gene: 12.

The chain carries TRBV7-2 and TRBJ2-2; TRBD1 aligns across 10 bases. The CDR3 runs 15 residues. The V segment lost 6 bases and the J segment 6 bases; nucleotides outside the gene matches: 7. The germline CDR1 and CDR2 sequences are SGHTA and FQGNSA. In DNA form, the CDR3 reads TGTGCCAGCAGAACGGGACAGGGGTTGGCCGGGGAGCTGTTTTTT. Amino acids: CASRTGQGLAGELFF.

Written as DNA, the CDR3 is TGTGCTAGTGGTTTGGTACATGATGGACAGTGCCAGCCCCAGCATTTT. This sequence encodes CASGLVHDGQCQPQHF. The genes are TRBV12-5 and TRBJ1-5, with D possibly matching TRBD1 (6 bases). Germline V gene data show CDR1 as LGHNT and CDR2 as FRNRAP. The CDR3 spans 16 residues. With 0 bases removed from V and 7 bases from J, the gap between germline ends came to 16 bases.

The chain uses TRBV18 and TRBJ2-7, with D unclear. CDR3 length: 16 amino acids. Germline CDR1 and CDR2: KGHSH and LQKENI. V was cut by 3 bases and J by 3 bases, with 18 bases left in between. The DNA for the CDR3 is TGTGCCAGCTCACCCTCAAGCCACAGATCCCACTACGAGCAGTACTTC. Translating gives CASSPSSHRSHYEQYF.

The chain recombines TRBV6-5 with TRBJ2-7; 14 bases match TRBD2. Trimming cost V 7 bases and J 4 bases; bases outside gene matches: 3. This CDR3 has 14 amino acids. Per germline, CDR1 MNHEY and CDR2 SVGAGI. This CDR3 is CASTTSGRGYEQYF. CDR3 nucleotide sequence: TGTGCCAGCACGACTAGCGGGAGGGGGTACGAGCAGTACTTC.

Concerning this clone itself: A read error may account for a junction end that differs from germline. The chain links TRBV12-3 or TRBV12-4 to TRBJ2-5; no clear D gene. This CDR3 region has 13 residues. CDR3 sequence (DNA): TGTGCCAGTAGTTGGCGGCTTCAAGAGACCCAGTACTTC. Translating it yields CASSWRLQETQYF.

The rearrangement joins TRBV6-5 to TRBJ2-2, with TRBD1 matching over 8 bases. Germline V lookup: CDR1 MNHEY, CDR2 SVGAGI. V trimming: 7 bases; J trimming: 1 base; junction bases outside the gene matches: 5. The CDR3 runs 15 residues. CDR3 coding DNA: TGTGCCAGCACATCAGGGGGCTTGAACACCGGGGAGCTGTTTTTT. Translating gives CASTSGGLNTGELFF.

The chain joins TRBV24-1 to TRBJ1-1, with D maybe TRBD1 (6 bases). V lost 6 bases and J lost 7, with 14 bases in between. The CDR3 covers 13 residues. In germline, CDR1 is KGHDR, CDR2 SFDVKD. Here the CDR3 reads CATSRGGLGEAFF. In DNA form, the CDR3 reads TGTGCCACCAGTAGGGGGGGTTTGGGTGAAGCTTTCTTT.

V and J are TRBV7-9 and TRBJ1-1; TRBD1 agrees at 8 bases. Germline V gene data show CDR1 as SEHNR and CDR2 as FQNEAQ (reference sequence). V dropped 10 bases and J dropped 5; count of bases not matched to a gene: 9. The CDR3 is made up of 13 amino acids. The CDR3 region is CATRRQGKTEAFF. The CDR3 nucleotides are TGTGCCACCCGACGACAGGGGAAAACTGAAGCTTTCTTT.

The J gene is TRBJ1-1, the V gene TRBV28; D unclear. V was clipped by 1 base and J by 8 bases, with 11 bases between them. This CDR3 contains 13 residues. Germline CDR1 and CDR2: MDHEN and SYDVKM. The CDR3 loop is CASSLLGGREAFF. In DNA form, the CDR3 reads TGTGCCAGCAGTTTATTGGGTGGGCGAGAAGCTTTCTTT. Filled out from reference TRBV28 and TRBJ1-1, the complete variable domain reads DVKVTQSSRYLVKRTGEKVFLECVQDMDHENMFWYRQDPGLGLRLIYFSYDVKMKEKGDIPEGYSVSREKKERFSLILESASTNQTSMYLCASSLLGGREAFFGQGTRLTVV.

V is TRBV27 and J is TRBJ1-1, with TRBD1 identical over 8 bases. This CDR3 has 16 residues. Trimming removed 2 bases from V and 0 bases from J; junction bases left unmatched: 5. Germline assignment: CDR1 MNHEY and CDR2 SMNVEV (reference sequence). The CDR3 DNA sequence: TGTGCCAGCAGTTTAAAGGGGACAGGACTGAACACTGAAGCTTTCTTT. Its protein is CASSLKGTGLNTEAFF.